Listed here are 25 T cell receptor beta chains from one sample, sequenced in a study of cytotoxic CD8 clonotypes in ibrutinib-treated CLL. Profiled with immunoSEQ multiplex PCR; TCRdb holds only in-frame clones, not every one. The data contain over 150,000 clones, about 72% of them singletons. Sequences were derived from PBMCs, sampled after 24 months of ibrutinib treatment. These receptors all come from a human donor with chronic lymphocytic leukemia.

V and J are TRBV9 and TRBJ2-3; 7 bases line up with TRBD1. Per germline, CDR1 SGDLS and CDR2 YYNGEE. The CDR3 has 14 amino acids. V lost 3 bases, J lost 4 bases, and 5 bases stayed unmatched. CDR3: CASSAQTGPDTQYF. The CDR3 DNA reads as TGTGCCAGCAGCGCCCAGACAGGGCCAGATACGCAGTATTTT. The full variable domain, completed using reference TRBV9 and TRBJ2-3, is DSGVTQTPKHLITATGQRVTLRCSPRSGDLSVYWYQQSLDQGLQFLIQYYNGEERAKGNILERFSAQQFPDLHSELNLSSLELGDSALYFCASSAQTGPDTQYFGPGTRLTVL.

The rearrangement links TRBV7-2 to TRBJ2-1; tentative D call: TRBD1 (6 bases). Deletions cut 1 base from V and 8 bases from J, with 18 bases between. The germline CDR1 and CDR2 sequences are SGHTA and FQGNSA. The CDR3 extends over 16 amino acids. The CDR3 bases are TGTGCCAGCAGCTTAGTCGGGCAGGGGACGGGCTATGAGCAGTTCTTC. Its protein is CASSLVGQGTGYEQFF.

The rearrangement joins TRBV28 to TRBJ1-1, with unresolved D. This CDR3 contains 15 residues. Trimming stripped 0 bases from V and 0 bases from J, with 8 bases between. Germline V gene lookup returns CDR1 MDHEN and CDR2 SYDVKM. CDR3 sequence: CASSLWSVMNTEAFF. The CDR3 DNA reads TGTGCCAGCAGTTTATGGTCCGTGATGAACACTGAAGCTTTCTTT.

The chain uses TRBV30 and TRBJ1-5; D remains unclear. The CDR3 totals 15 residues. CDR1 and CDR2 (germline): GTSNPN, SVGIG (reference sequence). V gave up 2 bases and J gave up 3 bases, with 14 bases separating them. The CDR3 reads CAWSKRPNFNQPQHF. CDR3 nucleotides: TGTGCCTGGAGTAAGCGGCCGAACTTCAATCAGCCCCAGCATTTT.

The V gene is TRBV11-1, the J gene TRBJ2-7, with 8 bases lining up with TRBD2. The CDR3 sequence is 13 residues long. Germline V gene sequence: CDR1 SGHAT, CDR2 FQDESV (reference sequence). V lost 3 bases and J lost 7; bases outside the gene matches: 5. CDR3 amino acids: CASSFYGRVEQYF. CDR3 bases: TGTGCCAGCAGCTTCTACGGGAGGGTTGAGCAGTACTTC.

CDR3 sequence (DNA): TGTGCCAGCAGTTATGGGCAAAACGAGCAGTACTTC. As protein: CASSYGQNEQYF. The J gene is TRBJ2-7, the V gene TRBV6-6; D not certain. V dropped 3 bases and J dropped 5 bases, with 8 bases sitting between them. In germline, CDR1 is MNHNY, CDR2 SVGAGI (reference sequence). This CDR3 contains 12 residues.

This chain connects TRBV5-6 to TRBJ2-3; 7 nucleotides line up with TRBD1. This CDR3 is 16 amino acids long. After removal of 4 bases from V and 1 base from J, the junction contained 9 bases not matched to a gene. CDR1 SGHDT and CDR2 YYEEEE come from the germline V gene. CDR3 nucleotides: TGTGCCAGCAGCCGAGATAATACAGGGGGCACAGATACGCAGTATTTT. This gives the protein CASSRDNTGGTDTQYF.

The chain joins TRBV6-5 to TRBJ2-7; tentatively, D is TRBD2 (6 bases). In germline, CDR1 is MNHEY, CDR2 SVGAGI. V lost 4 bases and J lost 2, with 15 bases in between. CDR3 length equals 15 residues. CDR3 region: CASSWVAEGPYEQYF. Written as DNA, the CDR3 is TGTGCCAGCAGTTGGGTAGCGGAGGGCCCCTACGAGCAGTACTTC.

With regard to this clone: Other DNA variants within this sample encode the same CDR3. The chain's CDR3 is CSASGNYEQYF. As DNA, the CDR3 is TGCAGTGCTAGCGGGAACTACGAGCAGTACTTC. This chain links TRBV20-1 with TRBJ2-7; tentatively, D is TRBD2 (5 bases). The germline V gene encodes CDR1 DFQATT and CDR2 SNEGSKA (reference sequence). The germline V and J ends were trimmed by 3 bases and 3 bases, with 6 bases remaining between them. This CDR3 region has 11 residues.

The V gene is TRBV18, the J gene TRBJ2-1; TRBD2 matches at 10 bases. This CDR3 is 18 amino acids long. Looked up from germline, CDR1 is KGHSH and CDR2 is LQKENI. The V gene end was trimmed by 3 bases and the J gene end by 1 base; junction bases not matched to a gene: 9. CDR3 coding DNA: TGTGCCAGCTCACCTCTTGGACTAGCGGTGAATTCCTACAATGAGCAGTTCTTC. Residues: CASSPLGLAVNSYNEQFF.

In this sample, this clone turned up a few times. V gene TRBV7-3 combines with J gene TRBJ1-1, with D unresolved. CDR3 length: 13 residues. In germline, CDR1 is SGHTA, CDR2 FQGTGA. Between the trimmed V and J ends, which lost 5 bases and 4 bases, there was a span of 11 bases. The CDR3 reads CASSLTTGTEAFF. CDR3 nucleotides: TGTGCCAGCAGCCTTACGACGGGCACTGAAGCTTTCTTT.

V is TRBV4-2 and J is TRBJ2-7; tentative D call: TRBD2 (6 bases). CDR1 is LGHNA and CDR2 is YNFKEQ in the germline V gene. V was clipped by 1 base and J by 3 bases, with 16 bases between them. The CDR3 spans 16 residues. CDR3 in DNA: TGTGCCAGCAGCCAAGGGGAGGCACTAGCAGACTACGAGCAGTACTTC. Protein sequence: CASSQGEALADYEQYF.

The chain is built from TRBV10-3 and TRBJ1-1; 7 bases match TRBD1. Germline CDR1 reads ENHRY; CDR2 reads SYGVKD. With V trimmed by 2 bases and J by 0 bases, 6 bases remained unmatched. The CDR3 extends over 16 amino acids. The CDR3 nucleotides are TGTGCCATCAGTGAGCTACCACAGGGGATGAACACTGAAGCTTTCTTT. It encodes CAISELPQGMNTEAFF.

The chain recombines TRBV30 with TRBJ2-5; no clear D gene. Trimming stripped 3 bases from V and 7 bases from J, with 9 bases between. The CDR3 loop spans 11 amino acids. Per germline, CDR1 GTSNPN and CDR2 SVGIG (reference sequence). DNA of the CDR3: TGTGCCTGGAGATCCGCTGGGACCCAGTACTTC. Translated: CAWRSAGTQYF.

The rearrangement joins TRBV7-6 to TRBJ2-7; TRBD1 might be the D (6 bases). This CDR3 contains 14 residues. The V end was cut by 1 base, the J end by 3 bases, with 10 bases between. Germline V lookup: CDR1 SGHVS, CDR2 FNYEAQ. DNA of the CDR3: TGTGCCAGCAGCTTAGATTACAGGGACTACGAGCAGTACTTC. Translating it yields CASSLDYRDYEQYF. Using reference TRBV7-6 and TRBJ2-7 for the parts outside the CDR3, the full variable domain is GAGVSQSPRYKVTKRGQDVALRCDPISGHVSLYWYRQALGQGPEFLTYFNYEAQQDKSGLPNDRFSAERPEGSISTLTIQRTEQRDSAMYRCASSLDYRDYEQYFGPGTRLTVT.

This clone was counted only a few times. The chain combines TRBV4-2 with TRBJ1-2; 7 bases are a match to TRBD1. V was clipped by 0 bases and J by 14 bases; unmatched bases: 15. Germline V CDR1 and CDR2: LGHNA, YNFKEQ. The CDR3 spans 15 residues. CDR3 region: CASSQDSSTGALWTF. The CDR3 DNA sequence: TGTGCCAGCAGCCAAGATTCCAGTACAGGGGCCCTCTGGACCTTC.

J is TRBJ2-7 and V is TRBV9; 9 bases are shared with TRBD2. Per the germline V gene, CDR1 is SGDLS and CDR2 is YYNGEE. The CDR3 extends over 16 amino acids. After removal of 0 bases from V and 0 bases from J, the junction contained 4 bases not matched to a gene. The CDR3 DNA reads as TGTGCCAGCAGCGTAGGGGGTAGCGGGAGCTCCTACGAGCAGTACTTC. This sequence encodes CASSVGGSGSSYEQYF.

The chain couples TRBV5-1 to TRBJ2-2; D gene uncertain. Trimming cost V 0 bases and J 6 bases, with 9 bases left between them. This CDR3 region has 14 residues. Germline V gene lookup returns CDR1 SGHRS and CDR2 YFSETQ. For the CDR3, the DNA is TGCGCCAGCAGCTTGGTGGCAGGTCCCGGGGAGCTGTTTTTT. As protein: CASSLVAGPGELFF.

This chain links TRBV28 with TRBJ2-5, with TRBD2 as a possible D gene (6 bases). This CDR3 contains 15 residues. Trimming stripped 7 bases from V and 3 bases from J, with 18 bases between. The germline V gene encodes CDR1 MDHEN and CDR2 SYDVKM. The CDR3 here is CASTFHGDFEETQYF. In DNA, the CDR3 is TGTGCCAGCACCTTCCACGGGGACTTTGAAGAGACCCAGTACTTC.

J is TRBJ1-1 and V is TRBV30; 8 nucleotides align to TRBD1. Germline V gives CDR1 GTSNPN, CDR2 SVGIG (reference sequence). The J segment lost 4 bases and the V segment lost 7 bases, leaving 8 bases of the junction unmatched. The CDR3 is made up of 13 amino acids. For the CDR3, the DNA is TGTGCCTCAGGACAGGGAGGGGGCACTGAAGCTTTCTTT. Amino acids: CASGQGGGTEAFF.

The chain joins TRBV28 to TRBJ1-5; unclear D gene. The V end was cut by 1 base, the J end by 4 bases, with 8 bases between. This CDR3 is 14 amino acids long. Germline CDR1 reads MDHEN; CDR2 reads SYDVKM. The chain's CDR3 is CASSLLPNNQPQHF. Here the CDR3 DNA reads TGTGCCAGCAGTTTATTACCGAATAATCAGCCCCAGCATTTT.

The chain couples TRBV6-6 to TRBJ1-5; unclear D gene. CDR1 is MNHNY and CDR2 is SVGAGI in the germline V gene (reference sequence). Trimming removed 2 bases at V and 0 bases at J, with 8 bases between. This CDR3 spans 15 amino acids. This CDR3 is CASSYGAYSNQPQHF. Here the CDR3 DNA reads TGTGCCAGCAGTTACGGCGCATATAGCAATCAGCCCCAGCATTTT.

V is TRBV25-1 and J is TRBJ1-2; 8 bases align to TRBD1. This CDR3 is built from 18 residues. The germline V gene has CDR1 MGHDK and CDR2 SYGVNS. J was trimmed by 4 bases and V by 4 bases; bases with no gene match: 17. In nucleotides, the CDR3 is TGTGCCAGCAGTGGGCCATCTTACGTAACAGGGGGTACCTATGGCTACACCTTC. Translation: CASSGPSYVTGGTYGYTF.

This clone has a handful of counts. The chain combines TRBV6-4 with TRBJ1-2; no clear D gene. V shed 0 bases and J shed 8 bases, with 13 bases lying between them. This CDR3 has 14 residues. Per germline, CDR1 MRHNA and CDR2 SNTAGT. This chain's CDR3 is CASSDSSNYGGYTF. The CDR3 bases are TGTGCCAGCAGTGACTCTTCAAATTACGGAGGCTACACCTTC.

The chain links TRBV27 to TRBJ2-1; maybe TRBD1 (5 bases). Trimming pared 6 bases from V and 4 bases from J, leaving 10 bases between. The V gene's germline CDR1 is MNHEY and CDR2 SMNVEV (reference sequence). This CDR3 has 13 residues. The CDR3 spells CASSHTGYNEQFF. DNA of the CDR3: TGTGCCAGCAGCCATACAGGATACAATGAGCAGTTCTTC.